The entry below gives a single T cell receptor beta chain sequence along with its context. Its antigen is unidentified. This entry belongs to a study of shared clonotypes between healthy human individuals. The protocol was immunoSEQ multiplex PCR, while the TCRdb copy is restricted to in-frame clones and leaves out a portion. Of over 2 million clones in the sample, just under 95% are singletons; the top ten hold approximately 0.41%. General study results and limits: In having few donors, the study represented limited genetic and exposure-history diversity.

The CDR3 runs to 16 residues. The chain joins TRBV21-1 to TRBJ1-4; TRBD1, the table's D call, lacks a check against the DNA. TRBV21-1 is labeled a pseudogene. The sequenced material came from naive CD4+ T cells from PBMCs. The subset was: CD45RA+ positively selected. This receptor was obtained from a young man in good health. Some clones in this sample may be carry-over from other donors' samples. The CDR3: CASSKPPFRGNEKLFF. CDR3 DNA: TGTGCCAGCAGCAAGCCTCCTTTCAGGGGTAATGAAAAACTGTTTTTT.